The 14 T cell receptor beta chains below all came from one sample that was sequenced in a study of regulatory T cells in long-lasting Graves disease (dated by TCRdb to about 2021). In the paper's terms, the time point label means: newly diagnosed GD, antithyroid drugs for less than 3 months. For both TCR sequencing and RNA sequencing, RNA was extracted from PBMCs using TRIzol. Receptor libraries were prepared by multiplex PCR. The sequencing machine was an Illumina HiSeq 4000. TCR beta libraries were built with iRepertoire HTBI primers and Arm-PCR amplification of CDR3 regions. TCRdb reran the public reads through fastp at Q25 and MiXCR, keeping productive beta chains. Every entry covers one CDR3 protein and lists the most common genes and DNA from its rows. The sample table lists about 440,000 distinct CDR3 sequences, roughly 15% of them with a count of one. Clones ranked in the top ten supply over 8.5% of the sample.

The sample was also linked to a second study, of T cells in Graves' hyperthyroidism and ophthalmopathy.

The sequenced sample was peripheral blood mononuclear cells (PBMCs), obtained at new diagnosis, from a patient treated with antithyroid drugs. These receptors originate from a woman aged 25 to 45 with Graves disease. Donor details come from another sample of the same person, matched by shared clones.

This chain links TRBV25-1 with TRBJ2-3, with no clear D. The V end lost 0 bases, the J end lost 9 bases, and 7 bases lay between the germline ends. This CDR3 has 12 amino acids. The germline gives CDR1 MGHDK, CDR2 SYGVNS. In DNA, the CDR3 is TGTGCCAGCAGTGAATATCGGCTGACGCAGTATTTT. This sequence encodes CASSEYRLTQYF.

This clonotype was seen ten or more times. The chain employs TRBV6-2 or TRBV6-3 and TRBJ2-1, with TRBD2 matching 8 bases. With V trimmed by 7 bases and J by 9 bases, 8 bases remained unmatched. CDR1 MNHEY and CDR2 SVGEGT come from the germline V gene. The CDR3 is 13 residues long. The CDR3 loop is CASTRGLAGEQFF. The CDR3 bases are TGTGCCAGCACCAGAGGACTAGCTGGTGAGCAGTTCTTC.

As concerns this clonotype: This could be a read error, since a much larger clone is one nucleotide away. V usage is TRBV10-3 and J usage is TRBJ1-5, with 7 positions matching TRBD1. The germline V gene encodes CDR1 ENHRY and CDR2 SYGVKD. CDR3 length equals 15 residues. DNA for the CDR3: TGTGCCATCAGTGAATTAGGGGGCACCAATCAGCCCCGGCATTTT. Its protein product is CAISELGGTNQPRHF.

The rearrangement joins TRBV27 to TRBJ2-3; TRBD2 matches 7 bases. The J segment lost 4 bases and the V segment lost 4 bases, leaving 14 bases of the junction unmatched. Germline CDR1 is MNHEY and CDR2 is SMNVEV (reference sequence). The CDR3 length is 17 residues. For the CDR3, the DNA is TGTGCCAGCAGTTCCCGGGACCCCGGCGGGAGCGCAGATACGCAGTATTTT. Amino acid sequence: CASSSRDPGGSADTQYF.

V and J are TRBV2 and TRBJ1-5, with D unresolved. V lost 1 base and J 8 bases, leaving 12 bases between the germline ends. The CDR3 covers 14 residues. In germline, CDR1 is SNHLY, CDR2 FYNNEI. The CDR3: CASSEGTAGEPQHF. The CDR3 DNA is TGTGCCAGCAGTGAAGGGACGGCGGGAGAGCCCCAGCATTTT.

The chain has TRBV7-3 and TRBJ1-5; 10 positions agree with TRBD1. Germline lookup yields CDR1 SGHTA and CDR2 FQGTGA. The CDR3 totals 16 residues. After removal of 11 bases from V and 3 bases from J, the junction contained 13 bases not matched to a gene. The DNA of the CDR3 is TGTGCCGGGCCCCCTGCGGACAGGGGGGACAATCAGCCCCAGCATTTT. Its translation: CAGPPADRGDNQPQHF.

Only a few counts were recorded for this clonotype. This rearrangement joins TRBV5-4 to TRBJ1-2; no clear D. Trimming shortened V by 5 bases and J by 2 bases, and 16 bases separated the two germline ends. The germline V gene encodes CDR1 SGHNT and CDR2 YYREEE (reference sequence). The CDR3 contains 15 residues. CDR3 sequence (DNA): TGTGCCAGCAGTTTTGATTTTTCTCGGAACTATGGCTACACCTTC. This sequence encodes CASSFDFSRNYGYTF.

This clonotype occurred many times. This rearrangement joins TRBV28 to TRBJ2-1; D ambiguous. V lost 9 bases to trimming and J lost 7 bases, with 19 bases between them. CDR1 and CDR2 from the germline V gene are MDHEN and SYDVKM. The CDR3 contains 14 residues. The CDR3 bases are TGTGCCAGTAACGGACCCCCATCGGCTAATGAGCAGTTCTTC. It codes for CASNGPPSANEQFF.

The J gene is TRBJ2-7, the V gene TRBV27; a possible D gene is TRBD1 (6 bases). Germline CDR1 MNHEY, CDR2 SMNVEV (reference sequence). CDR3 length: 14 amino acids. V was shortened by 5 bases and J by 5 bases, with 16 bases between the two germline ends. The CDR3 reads CASSPGRGSDEQYF. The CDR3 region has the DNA TGTGCCAGCAGTCCTGGTAGGGGGTCCGACGAGCAGTACTTC.

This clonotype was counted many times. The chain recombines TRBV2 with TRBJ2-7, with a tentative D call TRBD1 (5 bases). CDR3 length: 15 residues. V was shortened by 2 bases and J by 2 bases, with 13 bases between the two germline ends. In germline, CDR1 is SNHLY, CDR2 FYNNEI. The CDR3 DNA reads TGTGCCAGCAGTGAAACAGGCAGGCGAACCTACGAGCAGTACTTC. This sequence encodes CASSETGRRTYEQYF.

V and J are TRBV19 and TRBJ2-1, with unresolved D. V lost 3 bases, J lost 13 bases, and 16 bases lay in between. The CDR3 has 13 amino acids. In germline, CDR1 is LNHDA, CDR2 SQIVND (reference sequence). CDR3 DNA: TGTGCCAGTAGTATTACCTATCCTTCTGATCAGTTCTTC. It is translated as CASSITYPSDQFF.

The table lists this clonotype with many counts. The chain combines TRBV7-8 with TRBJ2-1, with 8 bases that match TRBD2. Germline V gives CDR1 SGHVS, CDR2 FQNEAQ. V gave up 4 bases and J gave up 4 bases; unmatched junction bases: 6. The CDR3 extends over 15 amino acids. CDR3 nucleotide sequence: TGTGCCAGCAGCTCCGGGACTAGTACTTACAATGAGCAGTTCTTC. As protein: CASSSGTSTYNEQFF.

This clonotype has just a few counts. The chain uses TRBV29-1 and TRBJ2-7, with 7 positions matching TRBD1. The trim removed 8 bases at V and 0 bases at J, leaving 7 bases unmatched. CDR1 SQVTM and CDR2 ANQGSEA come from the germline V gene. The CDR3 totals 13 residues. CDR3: CSSGTEFSYEQYF. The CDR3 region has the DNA TGCAGCTCCGGGACAGAATTCTCCTACGAGCAGTACTTC.

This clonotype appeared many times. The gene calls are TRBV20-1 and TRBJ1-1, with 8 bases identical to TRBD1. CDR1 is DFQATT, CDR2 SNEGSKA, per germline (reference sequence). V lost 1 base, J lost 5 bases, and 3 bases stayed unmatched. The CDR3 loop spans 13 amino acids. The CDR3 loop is CSARARGRTEAFF. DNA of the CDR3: TGCAGTGCTAGAGCCAGGGGGCGGACTGAAGCTTTCTTT.